This T cell receptor beta chain was identified during a study of blood T cell repertoires in COVID-19. The wider study: The United States, Italy and Spain provided the acute and convalescent COVID-19 samples.

Germline V CDR1 and CDR2: SEHNR, FQNEAQ (reference sequence). The CDR3 is made up of 16 amino acids. The V end lost 3 bases, the J end lost 0 bases, and 12 bases lay between the germline ends. Clones were read by immunoSEQ multiplex PCR, and TCRdb kept only the in-frame ones, dropping some. The table records about 320,000 clones, 88% of them present only once. The study drew participants aged about 18 to 95 years from roughly 25 US areas. This receptor was taken from a man in his thirties or forties who had recovered from COVID-19. Specimen: PBMCs or T cells enriched from blood (not recorded which). The chain couples TRBV7-9 to TRBJ1-5; the D is unclear. The CDR3 protein is CASSFGGLDSNQPQHF. CDR3 DNA: TGTGCCAGCAGCTTTGGAGGGTTGGATAGCAATCAGCCCCAGCATTTT.